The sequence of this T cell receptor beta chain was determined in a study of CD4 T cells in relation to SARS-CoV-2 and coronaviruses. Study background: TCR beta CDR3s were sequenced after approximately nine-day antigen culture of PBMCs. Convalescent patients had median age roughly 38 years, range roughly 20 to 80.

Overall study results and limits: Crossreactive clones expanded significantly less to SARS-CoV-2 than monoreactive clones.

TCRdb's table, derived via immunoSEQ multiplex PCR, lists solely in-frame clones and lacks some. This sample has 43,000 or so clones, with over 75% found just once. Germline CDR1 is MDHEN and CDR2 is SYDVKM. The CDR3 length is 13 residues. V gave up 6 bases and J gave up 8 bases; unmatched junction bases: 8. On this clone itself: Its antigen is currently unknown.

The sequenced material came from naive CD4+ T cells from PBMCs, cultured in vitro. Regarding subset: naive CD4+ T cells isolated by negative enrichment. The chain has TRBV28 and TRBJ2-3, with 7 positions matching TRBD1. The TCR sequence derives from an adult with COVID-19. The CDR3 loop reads CASSRDSPFTQYF. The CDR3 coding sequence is TGTGCCAGCAGCCGGGACAGTCCATTTACGCAGTATTTT.